This TCR beta chain was identified during a study of T-cell reconstitution after alpha-beta-depleted transplantation in children. This clonotype was detected a few times. Unique molecular identifiers were incorporated into the prepared TCRbeta library. TCRdb re-derived calls from the PCR reads in MiXCR, one entry per CDR3 protein. Altogether approximately 420,000 distinct CDR3 sequences are present, about a tenth being singletons, with the ten largest covering roughly 5.1%. This material consisted of PBMCs from the stem cell graft donor, taken from the stem cell graft. This receptor was taken from a human donor who donated a stem cell graft to a child with acute myeloid leukemia.

The CDR3 loop reads CASSYRDPPGYTF. The CDR3 DNA reads as TGTGCCAGCAGTTACCGGGACCCCCCGGGCTACACCTTC. The rearrangement uses TRBV6-5 and TRBJ1-2, with D possibly matching TRBD1 (5 bases). Germline values: CDR1 MNHEY, CDR2 SVGAGI. This CDR3 comprises 13 residues. V lost 2 bases to trimming and J lost 8 bases, with 12 bases between them.